The clone carrying this T cell receptor (beta chain) showed up many times. The target antigen is unknown. The data stem from a study of early T cells in non-severe SARS-CoV-2 infection. Study as a whole: Bulk RNA taken from unsorted whole blood was sequenced, leaving chains unpaired.

In TCRdb, the 5' RACE reads were re-called with MiXCR into one record per CDR3 protein. The sample consists of almost 45,000 distinct CDR3 sequences, 5.5% to 6.5% of them appearing once. General observations from the study: Comparison of clonotypes with VDJdb favored anti-spike CD8 responses while missing private and CD4 specificities.

The sequencing sample was made of whole blood. The clonotype was recovered from an adult who was a healthcare worker with PCR-confirmed SARS-CoV-2 infection or an uninfected control (not recorded which).

CDR3 nucleotides: TGTGCCAGCAGTTTGACAGGGGTGGCTGGGGCCAACGTCCTGACTTTC. It specifies CASSLTGVAGANVLTF. This chain uses TRBV27 with TRBJ2-6; 8 positions match TRBD1. Trimming took 3 bases from V and 2 from J; bases not matched to a gene: 3. The CDR3 is made up of 16 amino acids. Germline CDR1 reads MNHEY; CDR2 reads SMNVEV (reference sequence).